The subject of this entry is one T cell receptor beta chain. Its antigen is unknown. Sequence at one end of the junction differs from germline and may be a read error. This CDR3 has 14 residues. The germline V gene has CDR1 MDHEN and CDR2 SYDVKM. The time point was: late sampling 161 to 241 days after vaccination in a few convalescent patients. TCRdb recomputed calls from the PCR reads with MiXCR, one row per CDR3 protein. The data hold approximately 36,000 distinct CDR3 sequences, with 36% observed a single time. This sample stems from a study of vaccination and CD4 T cells after COVID-19. Points from the study as a whole: The cohort comprised relatively few convalescent patients, and no early post-infection timepoints were analyzed.

This clonotype originated in a human donor who had recovered from COVID-19. The chain couples TRBV28 to TRBJ1-5; D gene ambiguous. Sequences were derived from CD4+ T cells from blood, sampled about 7 months after SARS-CoV-2 vaccination. The CDR3 sequence is CASLDLDSSQPQHF. The CDR3, as DNA: TGTGCCAGTTTAGACCTCGATAGCAGTCAGCCCCAGCATTTT.